This T cell receptor (beta chain) was identified during a study of neurological immune-mediated disorders. This clonotype was seen ten or more times. TCRdb reprocessed the 5' RACE reads with MiXCR, giving one entry per CDR3 protein. The sample lists around 20,000 distinct CDR3 sequences; about 13% were seen once. Germline V gene data show CDR1 as MNHEY and CDR2 as SVGEGT. Unmatched junction bases numbered 9, after V lost 2 bases and J lost 0 bases. The CDR3 spans 19 residues. The sample comprised PBMCs. The chain is built from TRBV6-2 or TRBV6-3 and TRBJ2-1; TRBD1 aligns across 11 bases. The receptor was isolated from a woman aged 60-70 years with HTLV-1-associated myelopathy (HAM/TSP). As DNA, the CDR3 is TGTGCCAGCAGTTACCGCACACGGACAGGGGGCGCCTCCTACAATGAGCAGTTCTTC. Amino acid sequence: CASSYRTRTGGASYNEQFF.